This record covers a single TCR beta chain. The antigen is not known. TCRdb's table, derived via immunoSEQ multiplex PCR, lists solely in-frame clones and lacks some. The profile shows fewer than 120,000 clones, 94% of them singletons. The sample is drawn from a study of T cell responses to AZD1222 COVID-19 vaccine. The study's findings and limits: AZD1222 recipients seropositive at baseline numbered only six or seven. The donor cohort was predominantly white British with a female majority, and clonal diversity may have been underestimated. Without day 14 samples, only post-peak T cell repertoires were studied. Close to half of all spike-specific TCRs reportedly target regions of the variants that are unmutated.

The source is an adult who received the AZD1222 COVID-19 vaccine. This specimen was peripheral blood, taken 28 days after the second AZD1222 dose.

The CDR3 loop is CASSPRSAYQQAFF. The CDR3 DNA reads TGTGCCAGCAGCCCCCGGTCGGCATATCAACAAGCTTTCTTT. The rearrangement links TRBV6-5 to TRBJ1-1, with D uncertain. The ends were cut back, 6 bases at V and 9 bases at J, with 20 bases in the middle. CDR3 length equals 14 residues. CDR1 and CDR2 from the germline V gene are MNHEY and SVGAGI.